Listed here are 30 T cell receptor beta chains from one sample, sequenced in a study of blood T cells in healthy people across ages. The authors ran a second PCR of about 6 to 11 cycles using a sample-barcoded 5' primer and a J-beta primer mix. TCRdb fed the 5' RACE reads into MiXCR, producing one record per CDR3 protein. The sample lists roughly 860,000 distinct CDR3 sequences, around 62% occurring once. What was sequenced was blood. Source of these receptors: a man aged 25-45 years in good health.

This sequence joins TRBV12-3 or TRBV12-4 and TRBJ2-5, with D possibly being TRBD1 (6 bases). The DNA end is a closer match to TRBJ2-7, so the J assignment may be wrong. CDR3 length: 14 amino acids. The DNA of the CDR3 is TGTGCCAGCAGTTGGGGGACAATAAACTACGAGCAGTACTTC. Translation gives CASSWGTINYEQYF.

The chain couples TRBV9 to TRBJ2-2; TRBD2 is a possible D gene (6 bases). The CDR3 has 14 residues. Trimming took off 3 bases at V and 7 bases at J, with 13 bases between the two ends. Germline loops: CDR1 SGDLS, CDR2 YYNGEE. The CDR3 DNA follows: TGTGCCAGCAGCGCCCCGACTAGTTACGGGGAGCTGTTTTTT. Its protein product is CASSAPTSYGELFF.

This clonotype appeared a single time. The gene calls are TRBV12-3 or TRBV12-4 and TRBJ1-4; TRBD1 might be the D (6 bases). The CDR3 contains 12 residues. The V and J ends lost 8 bases and 8 bases respectively, with 12 bases between them. CDR3 coding DNA: TGTGCCAGCTGGGGGGCAGGAGAAAAACTGTTTTTT. It yields the protein CASWGAGEKLFF.

This rearrangement joins TRBV29-1 to TRBJ1-1; D possibly corresponds to TRBD1 (5 bases). Germline values: CDR1 SQVTM, CDR2 ANQGSEA. The CDR3 is 12 amino acids. Trimming shortened V by 4 bases and J by 2 bases, and 8 bases separated the two germline ends. The CDR3 region has the DNA TGCAGCGTTGCACAGGCTAACACTGAAGCTTTCTTT. This gives the protein CSVAQANTEAFF. The full variable domain, its missing parts supplied by reference TRBV29-1 and TRBJ1-1, is SAVISQKPSRDICQRGTSLTIQCQVDSQVTMMFWYRQQPGQSLTLIATANQGSEATYESGFVIDKFPISRPNLTFSTLTVSNMSPEDSSIYLCSVAQANTEAFFGQGTRLTVV.

This clonotype was seen a single time. This sequence joins TRBV15 and TRBJ2-7, with TRBD1 as a possible D gene (6 bases). The germline gives CDR1 LNHNV, CDR2 YYDKDF (reference sequence). This CDR3 has 14 residues. V was trimmed by 1 base and J by 5 bases, leaving 12 bases between them. The CDR3 loop reads CATSRGTDPDEQYF. CDR3 in DNA: TGTGCCACCAGCAGAGGGACAGACCCTGACGAGCAGTACTTC.

The chain links TRBV6-2 or TRBV6-3 to TRBJ2-1; D is tentatively TRBD1 or TRBD2 (5 bases each). The V end was cut by 4 bases, the J end by 12 bases, with 19 bases between. Germline V gene lookup returns CDR1 MNHEY and CDR2 SVGEGT. This CDR3 spans 14 amino acids. CDR3 amino acids: CASSSGTWTSVQFF. In nucleotides, the CDR3 is TGTGCCAGCAGTTCCGGGACCTGGACGTCGGTGCAGTTCTTC.

In DNA form, the CDR3 reads TGCAGTGCTAGAGATCTAGCGGGGGGACCGGGTGGTAACTACAATGAGCAGTTCTTC. It yields the protein CSARDLAGGPGGNYNEQFF. V is TRBV20-1 and J is TRBJ2-1; 11 bases agree with TRBD2. In germline, CDR1 is DFQATT, CDR2 SNEGSKA (reference sequence). The CDR3 totals 19 residues. V lost 0 bases to trimming and J lost 3 bases; unmatched junction nucleotides: 13.

The chain uses TRBV7-6 and TRBJ1-4, with TRBD1 as a possible D gene (6 bases). V was trimmed by 7 bases and J by 8 bases, leaving 14 bases between them. Germline-derived CDR1 and CDR2 are SGHVS and FNYEAQ. The CDR3 extends over 13 amino acids. As DNA, the CDR3 is TGTGCCAGCACAAACAGGGAGGGGGAAAAACTGTTTTTT. As protein: CASTNREGEKLFF.

This clonotype was observed a few times. The chain recombines TRBV28 with TRBJ1-1; D is undetermined. Germline V CDR1 and CDR2: MDHEN, SYDVKM. This CDR3 has 11 residues. V lost 8 bases and J 5 bases, leaving 9 bases between the germline ends. The CDR3 is CASGPVTEAFF. As DNA, the CDR3 is TGTGCCAGCGGTCCAGTAACTGAAGCTTTCTTT.

The rearrangement uses TRBV20-1 and TRBJ1-2; D not certain. Looked up from germline, CDR1 is DFQATT and CDR2 is SNEGSKA (reference sequence). V gave up 4 bases and J gave up 8 bases, with 17 bases separating them. The length of the CDR3 is 13 residues. The CDR3 coding sequence is TGCAGTGCTAATGAATGGGCAGGAGAGGGCTACACCTTC. Encoded protein: CSANEWAGEGYTF.

The rearrangement links TRBV4-3 to TRBJ2-6, with D perhaps assigned TRBD1 or TRBD2 (5 bases each). The CDR3 has 14 residues. With 5 bases removed from V and 4 bases from J, the gap between germline ends came to 9 bases. Germline V gene data show CDR1 as LGHNA and CDR2 as YSLEER. This CDR3 reads CASSGTVGANVLTF. CDR3 nucleotide sequence: TGCGCCAGCAGCGGGACCGTAGGGGCCAACGTCCTGACTTTC.

The CDR3 sequence is CASSQDLQQEIQYF. The DNA for the CDR3 is TGCGCCAGCAGCCAAGATCTACAGCAAGAGATCCAGTACTTC. The rearrangement joins TRBV4-3 to TRBJ2-7; D unresolved. The germline V gene encodes CDR1 LGHNA and CDR2 YSLEER. The length of the CDR3 is 14 residues. Trimming left V 0 bases short and J 10 bases short, with 16 bases between.

This clonotype was seen only a few times. The rearrangement links TRBV7-9 to TRBJ2-5; TRBD1 or TRBD2 may be the D gene (6 bases each). The end of the DNA fits TRBJ2-7 better, so the J call may be wrong. Germline V CDR1 and CDR2: SEHNR, FQNEAQ (reference sequence). The CDR3 contains 13 residues. The CDR3 sequence: CASSKGGGYEQYF. The CDR3 coding sequence is TGTGCCAGCAGTAAAGGAGGGGGCTACGAGCAGTACTTC.

The V gene is TRBV4-3, the J gene TRBJ1-5; 7 bases line up with TRBD1. The CDR3 has 15 residues. The germline V gene has CDR1 LGHNA and CDR2 YSLEER. Trimming cost V 0 bases and J 7 bases; bases outside gene matches: 6. CDR3 sequence reads: CASSQEEGGRQPQHF. DNA of the CDR3: TGCGCCAGCAGCCAAGAGGAAGGGGGCAGGCAGCCCCAGCATTTT.

The V call is TRBV4-2, the J call TRBJ1-2, with D tentatively TRBD1 (5 bases). The length of the CDR3 is 16 residues. V was cut by 0 bases and J by 4 bases, with 15 bases left in between. The germline V gene encodes CDR1 LGHNA and CDR2 YNFKEQ. In DNA, the CDR3 is TGTGCCAGCAGCCAAGAAATAGGGGATCTCGTCTATGGCTACACCTTC. This gives the protein CASSQEIGDLVYGYTF.

This chain links TRBV10-3 with TRBJ2-3, with D perhaps matching TRBD1 (5 bases). The germline CDR1 and CDR2 sequences are ENHRY and SYGVKD. V shed 7 bases and J shed 2 bases, with 13 bases lying between them. The CDR3 covers 14 residues. The CDR3 sequence is CAITQGFPTDTQYF. CDR3 sequence (DNA): TGTGCCATCACCCAGGGTTTCCCCACAGATACGCAGTATTTT.

The chain is built from TRBV6-6 and TRBJ1-5; possible D gene TRBD1, 5 bases. V was cut by 6 bases and J by 3 bases, with 21 bases left in between. The germline CDR1 and CDR2 sequences are MNHNY and SVGAGI (reference sequence). The CDR3 spans 17 residues. CDR3 sequence reads: CASRSSGLISSNQPQHF. The CDR3 nucleotides are TGTGCCAGCAGATCCTCGGGGCTGATTAGTTCCAATCAGCCCCAGCATTTT.

This rearrangement joins TRBV4-2 to TRBJ1-2; 7 bases map to TRBD1. Unmatched junction bases numbered 8, after V lost 3 bases and J lost 7 bases. The V gene's germline CDR1 is LGHNA and CDR2 YNFKEQ. The CDR3 loop spans 14 amino acids. The CDR3 reads CASSHPGQTIGYTF. The CDR3 region has the DNA TGTGCCAGCAGCCACCCGGGACAGACCATTGGCTACACCTTC.

This clonotype showed up just once. This sequence joins TRBV9 and TRBJ1-2, with TRBD1 identical over 10 bases. Germline V gene data show CDR1 as SGDLS and CDR2 as YYNGEE. The CDR3 consists of 15 residues. V dropped 3 bases and J dropped 3; count of bases not matched to a gene: 5. As DNA, the CDR3 is TGTGCCAGCAGCGCGACCGGGACAGGGGACTATGGCTACACCTTC. Protein product: CASSATGTGDYGYTF. Supplemented by reference TRBV9 and TRBJ1-2, the full variable domain reads DSGVTQTPKHLITATGQRVTLRCSPRSGDLSVYWYQQSLDQGLQFLIQYYNGEERAKGNILERFSAQQFPDLHSELNLSSLELGDSALYFCASSATGTGDYGYTFGSGTRLTVV.

The chain combines TRBV29-1 with TRBJ1-2, with D possibly TRBD1 on 6 matching bases. V was trimmed by 0 bases and J by 6 bases, leaving 14 bases between them. The CDR3 totals 14 residues. CDR1 SQVTM and CDR2 ANQGSEA come from the germline V gene. CDR3 residues: CSVEDMIQGNGYTF. The CDR3, as DNA: TGCAGCGTTGAAGATATGATACAGGGTAATGGCTACACCTTC.

This clonotype was detected only a few times. The rearrangement uses TRBV28 and TRBJ2-7; tentatively, D is TRBD1 (5 bases). Germline CDR1 and CDR2: MDHEN and SYDVKM. The CDR3 runs 12 residues. V lost 6 bases and J lost 5, with 11 bases in between. The CDR3 DNA reads as TGTGCCAGCAGCGCAGGGTCCCACGAGCAGTACTTC. This codes for CASSAGSHEQYF.

The gene calls are TRBV29-1 and TRBJ2-3; the D gene could be TRBD1 or TRBD2 (5 bases each). V shed 5 bases and J shed 6 bases, with 12 bases lying between them. Germline CDR1 and CDR2: SQVTM and ANQGSEA. The CDR3 spans 12 residues. The CDR3 here is CSVNRGEDTQYF. For the CDR3, the DNA is TGCAGCGTTAATAGGGGAGAGGATACGCAGTATTTT.

The chain recombines TRBV4-3 with TRBJ2-7; D could derive from TRBD1 or TRBD2 (5 bases each). Germline V gene data show CDR1 as LGHNA and CDR2 as YSLEER. Trimming pared 2 bases from V and 3 bases from J, leaving 14 bases between. This CDR3 is built from 15 residues. The chain's CDR3 is CASSQWDGDLYEQYF. The CDR3 nucleotides are TGCGCCAGCAGCCAATGGGACGGGGACCTCTACGAGCAGTACTTC.

As for this clonotype: Mismatch with germline at one junction end may stem from a read error. The chain employs TRBV12-3 or TRBV12-4 and TRBJ1-1; D not resolved. This CDR3 is 12 amino acids long. The CDR3 here is CASSPAYTEAFF. The CDR3, as DNA: TGTGCCAGCAGTCCTGCTTACACTGAGGCTTTCTTT.

The gene calls are TRBV9 and TRBJ1-2, with 9 bases matching TRBD1. CDR3 length: 15 amino acids. Trimming removed 4 bases from V and 5 bases from J; junction bases left unmatched: 9. Germline CDR1 reads SGDLS; CDR2 reads YYNGEE. CDR3 protein: CASSKTGQGDYGYTF. Written as DNA, the CDR3 is TGTGCCAGCAGCAAAACGGGACAGGGAGATTATGGCTACACCTTC.

The J gene is TRBJ1-2, the V gene TRBV5-5; weak D call: TRBD1 (6 bases). Germline values: CDR1 SGHKS, CDR2 YYEKEE (reference sequence). V lost 1 base and J lost 1, with 8 bases in between. The CDR3 contains 14 residues. The CDR3 DNA follows: TGTGCCAGCAGCTTGACAGGGAATAACTATGGCTACACCTTC. It encodes CASSLTGNNYGYTF. The full variable domain, rest sourced from reference TRBV5-5 and TRBJ1-2, is DAGVTQSPTHLIKTRGQQVTLRCSPISGHKSVSWYQQVLGQGPQFIFQYYEKEERGRGNFPDRFSARQFPNYSSELNVNALLLGDSALYLCASSLTGNNYGYTFGSGTRLTVV.

V gene TRBV4-2 combines with J gene TRBJ1-1; D is ambiguous. CDR1 and CDR2 from the germline V gene are LGHNA and YNFKEQ. Trimming shortened V by 8 bases and J by 0 bases, and 13 bases separated the two germline ends. CDR3 size: 14 residues. The CDR3 DNA is TGTGCCAGCCGGCCAGCCAGCCTGAACACTGAAGCTTTCTTT. It is translated as CASRPASLNTEAFF.

V gene TRBV15 combines with J gene TRBJ2-1, with no clear D. Trimming left V 3 bases short and J 4 bases short, with 13 bases between. This CDR3 has 15 amino acids. Germline-derived CDR1 and CDR2 are LNHNV and YYDKDF (reference sequence). CDR3 sequence reads: CATSREQPLYNEQFF. The CDR3 nucleotides read TGTGCCACCAGCAGGGAGCAGCCGCTGTACAATGAGCAGTTCTTC.

The chain links TRBV2 to TRBJ2-7, with D hard to call. Trimming shortened V by 0 bases and J by 2 bases, and 14 bases separated the two germline ends. The germline V gene encodes CDR1 SNHLY and CDR2 FYNNEI. The CDR3 is 16 amino acids. CDR3 in DNA: TGTGCCAGCAGTGAAGCGAGTGGGGTAGGGACCTACGAGCAGTACTTC. Protein product: CASSEASGVGTYEQYF.

The chain combines TRBV28 with TRBJ2-7; D possibly matches TRBD1 or TRBD2 (5 bases each). The last part of the DNA fits TRBJ2-5 better; the J call may be wrong. The CDR3 spans 12 residues. Per germline, CDR1 MDHEN and CDR2 SYDVKM. The CDR3 here is CAIRDPLMTQYF. The CDR3, as DNA: TGTGCCATCCGGGACCCACTGATGACCCAGTACTTC.